The 18 T cell receptor beta chains presented below share a single source sample, sequenced in a study of glioma-infiltrating T cells after dendritic cell vaccination. Repertoires were generated with immunoSEQ multiplex PCR, while TCRdb's copy carries only in-frame clones and drops some. The repertoire holds roughly 100,000 clones, with roughly 76% as singletons. The material was blood, obtained before dendritic cell vaccination. These receptors all come from a human donor with glioblastoma.

The chain combines TRBV19 with TRBJ1-3; TRBD1 agrees at 8 bases. This CDR3 contains 15 residues. V gave up 4 bases and J gave up 0 bases; unmatched junction bases: 2. In germline, CDR1 is LNHDA, CDR2 SQIVND (reference sequence). The CDR3 sequence: CASSSGQGSGNTIYF. The CDR3, as DNA: TGTGCCAGTAGTAGCGGACAGGGCTCTGGAAACACCATATATTTT.

This clone was observed once. This chain connects TRBV6-5 to TRBJ1-3, with D perhaps TRBD1 (6 bases). Germline V gene data show CDR1 as MNHEY and CDR2 as SVGAGI. The CDR3 is 16 residues long. V lost 0 bases, J lost 2 bases, and 11 bases lay in between. The CDR3 sequence is CASSYSPGAPGNTIYF. CDR3 DNA sequence: TGTGCCAGCAGTTACTCTCCAGGGGCTCCTGGAAACACCATATATTTT.

In its sample, this clone was seen once. The V call is TRBV7-2, the J call TRBJ2-5; 7 bases map to TRBD1. The CDR3 consists of 14 residues. Trimming at V came to 5 bases and at J to 3 bases, leaving 6 bases not matched to a gene. Germline CDR1 and CDR2: SGHTA and FQGNSA. In DNA form, the CDR3 reads TGTGCCAGCAGCCAGGGACAGACGAAAGAGACCCAGTACTTC. Translation: CASSQGQTKETQYF.

V and J are TRBV11-2 and TRBJ2-7; no definite D call. Trimming cost V 9 bases and J 6 bases, with 12 bases left between them. The length of the CDR3 is 11 residues. Germline V gene data show CDR1 as SGHAT and CDR2 as FQNNGV. The CDR3 bases are TGTGCCAGGATCGGTAGTTCCGAGCAGTACTTC. It is translated as CARIGSSEQYF. Using reference TRBV11-2 and TRBJ2-7 for the parts outside the CDR3, the full variable domain is EAGVAQSPRYKIIEKRQSVAFWCNPISGHATLYWYQQILGQGPKLLIQFQNNGVVDDSQLPKDRFSAERLKGVDSTLKIQPAKLEDSAVYLCARIGSSEQYFGPGTRLTVT.

This chain uses TRBV6-6 with TRBJ1-1; D is undetermined. V gave up 4 bases and J gave up 2 bases, with 5 bases separating them. The CDR3 length is 12 residues. Germline CDR1 MNHNY, CDR2 SVGAGI (reference sequence). The CDR3 DNA reads TGTGCCAGCAGTTTTACAAACACTGAAGCTTTCTTT. Its protein is CASSFTNTEAFF.

The V and J genes are TRBV7-3 and TRBJ2-3; tentatively, D is TRBD1 (5 bases). The CDR3 sequence is 15 residues long. Germline V gene lookup returns CDR1 SGHTA and CDR2 FQGTGA. The V end lost 2 bases, the J end lost 0 bases, and 9 bases lay between the germline ends. Here the CDR3 reads CASSLWAGSTDTQYF. The CDR3 region has the DNA TGTGCCAGCAGCTTATGGGCAGGGAGCACAGATACGCAGTATTTT.

This clone was detected only once. This chain connects TRBV27 to TRBJ2-4; D remains unclear. Germline V gene sequence: CDR1 MNHEY, CDR2 SMNVEV (reference sequence). This CDR3 contains 15 residues. The V end lost 6 bases, the J end lost 0 bases, and 12 bases lay between the germline ends. As DNA, the CDR3 is TGTGCCAGCAGATCACCCGAACTAGCCAAAAACATTCAGTACTTC. Translating it yields CASRSPELAKNIQYF.

This clone was observed a single time. V gene TRBV5-1 combines with J gene TRBJ2-1, with 7 bases identical to TRBD2. V lost 4 bases to trimming and J lost 5 bases; unmatched junction nucleotides: 9. Germline assignment: CDR1 SGHRS and CDR2 YFSETQ. The CDR3 consists of 15 residues. CDR3 DNA: TGCGCCAGCAGCATAACCGGGACTACCAACAATGAGCAGTTCTTC. This gives the protein CASSITGTTNNEQFF.

This clone showed up just once. The chain employs TRBV30 and TRBJ1-6; possibly TRBD1 for D (5 bases). This CDR3 has 15 amino acids. Trimming left V 7 bases short and J 3 bases short, with 16 bases between. Germline lookup yields CDR1 GTSNPN and CDR2 SVGIG (reference sequence). The CDR3 region is CASSAGLGYNSPLHF. Written as DNA, the CDR3 is TGTGCCTCGTCTGCGGGGCTAGGCTATAATTCACCCCTCCACTTT.

The V and J genes are TRBV7-9 and TRBJ2-7, with 7 bases that match TRBD1. Trimming removed 5 bases from V and 4 bases from J; junction bases left unmatched: 11. The CDR3 runs to 15 residues. CDR1 SEHNR and CDR2 FQNEAQ come from the germline V gene (reference sequence). CDR3 amino acids: CASSPRQGVNYEQYF. In DNA, the CDR3 is TGTGCCAGCAGCCCAAGACAGGGAGTTAATTACGAGCAGTACTTC.

The CDR3 DNA reads TGTGCTAGTGTGGAAGGGGCATTGGGTTCACCCCTCCACTTT. This codes for CASVEGALGSPLHF. The gene calls are TRBV12-5 and TRBJ1-6, with D maybe TRBD1 (5 bases). The CDR3 is 14 residues long. Germline V gives CDR1 LGHNT, CDR2 FRNRAP. With 7 bases removed from V and 9 bases from J, the gap between germline ends came to 16 bases.

A remark on this clone: The junction departs from the called germline gene at one end, perhaps through a read error. CDR3 DNA sequence: TGTGCCAGCAGCTTAAATCGTGGGGAGATGAGCGACTTT. Its translation is CASSLNRGEMSDF. V gene TRBV11-2 combines with J gene TRBJ1-1; no firm D call. Germline CDR1 and CDR2: SGHAT and FQNNGV. This CDR3 is 13 amino acids long.

CDR3 DNA sequence: TGTGCCAGCGCTAGGGACAGGGGGAATCAGCCCCAGCATTTT. It encodes CASARDRGNQPQHF. V and J are TRBV6-1 and TRBJ1-5; TRBD1 matches at 11 bases. With 8 bases clipped from V and 4 bases from J, the junction kept 4 bases outside the gene matches. Germline V gene sequence: CDR1 MNHNS, CDR2 SASEGT. The CDR3 has 14 residues.

The rearrangement links TRBV19 to TRBJ1-3, with TRBD1 as a possible D gene (5 bases). Germline-derived CDR1 and CDR2 are LNHDA and SQIVND (reference sequence). The CDR3 consists of 15 residues. V lost 7 bases to trimming and J lost 2 bases, with 15 bases between them. The DNA for the CDR3 is TGTGCCAGTACCATGGGGGGTGAAGCTGGAAACACCATATATTTT. It codes for CASTMGGEAGNTIYF.

This clone has a single count. The CDR3 spells CASSLGGGQGMETQYF. In DNA, the CDR3 is TGTGCCAGCAGCTTGGGGGGGGGACAGGGGATGGAGACCCAGTACTTC. This rearrangement joins TRBV9 to TRBJ2-5, with TRBD1 identical over 10 bases. Per the germline V gene, CDR1 is SGDLS and CDR2 is YYNGEE. V lost 4 bases, J lost 5 bases, and 11 bases stayed unmatched. The CDR3 contains 16 residues.

V and J are TRBV19 and TRBJ2-2; TRBD2 matches at 14 bases. This CDR3 is 15 amino acids long. CDR1 and CDR2 (germline): LNHDA, SQIVND (reference sequence). Germline trimming cut 6 bases from V and 4 bases from J; bases unmatched to any gene: 1. The CDR3 sequence is CASRTSGGATGELFF. Written as DNA, the CDR3 is TGTGCCAGTAGGACTAGCGGGGGGGCCACCGGGGAGCTGTTTTTT.

This clone was detected a few times. The chain joins TRBV7-2 to TRBJ1-3; D is uncertain. CDR1 is SGHTA and CDR2 is FQGNSA in the germline V gene. CDR3 length: 16 amino acids. V lost 0 bases and J lost 1, with 10 bases in between. The CDR3 region is CASSLAQSSSGNTIYF. DNA for the CDR3: TGTGCCAGCAGCTTAGCCCAGTCCTCTTCTGGAAACACCATATATTTT.

A few counts support this clone. The chain's CDR3 is CASRSRQGLRLEKLFF. The CDR3 nucleotides read TGTGCCAGCAGGTCGAGACAGGGTCTGAGGTTGGAAAAACTGTTTTTT. The rearrangement joins TRBV27 to TRBJ1-4; 7 bases map to TRBD1. After removal of 6 bases from V and 8 bases from J, the junction contained 15 bases not matched to a gene. CDR1 and CDR2 (germline): MNHEY, SMNVEV (reference sequence). The CDR3 runs to 16 residues.